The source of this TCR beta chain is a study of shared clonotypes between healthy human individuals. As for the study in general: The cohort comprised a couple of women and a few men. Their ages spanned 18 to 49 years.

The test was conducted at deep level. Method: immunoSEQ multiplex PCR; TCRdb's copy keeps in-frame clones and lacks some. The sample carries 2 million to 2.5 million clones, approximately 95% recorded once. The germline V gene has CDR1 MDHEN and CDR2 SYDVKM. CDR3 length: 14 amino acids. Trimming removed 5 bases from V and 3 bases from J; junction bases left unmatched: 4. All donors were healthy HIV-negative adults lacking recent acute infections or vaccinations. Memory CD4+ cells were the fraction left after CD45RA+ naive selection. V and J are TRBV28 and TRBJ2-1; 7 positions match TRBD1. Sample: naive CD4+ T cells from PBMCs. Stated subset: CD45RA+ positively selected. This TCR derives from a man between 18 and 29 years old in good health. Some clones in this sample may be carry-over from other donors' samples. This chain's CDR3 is CASSDYRGYNEQFF. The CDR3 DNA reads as TGTGCCAGCAGTGATTACAGGGGCTACAATGAGCAGTTCTTC.